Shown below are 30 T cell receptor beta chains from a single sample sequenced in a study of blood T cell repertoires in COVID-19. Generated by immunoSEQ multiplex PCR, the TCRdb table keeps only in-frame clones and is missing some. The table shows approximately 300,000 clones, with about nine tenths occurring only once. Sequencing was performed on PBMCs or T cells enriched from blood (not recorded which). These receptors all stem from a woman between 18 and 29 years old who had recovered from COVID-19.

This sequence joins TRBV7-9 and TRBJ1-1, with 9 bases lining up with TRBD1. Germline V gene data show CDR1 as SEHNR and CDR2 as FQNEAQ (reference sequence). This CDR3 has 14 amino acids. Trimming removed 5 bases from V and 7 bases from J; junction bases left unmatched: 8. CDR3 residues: CASSTGQGRSEAFF. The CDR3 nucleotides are TGTGCCAGCAGCACGGGACAGGGTCGAAGTGAAGCTTTCTTT.

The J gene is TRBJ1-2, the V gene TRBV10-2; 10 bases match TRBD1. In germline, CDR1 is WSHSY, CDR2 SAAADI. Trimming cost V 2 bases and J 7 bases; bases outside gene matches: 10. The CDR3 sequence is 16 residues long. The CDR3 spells CASSERKRDRGFGYTF. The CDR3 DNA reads TGCGCCAGCAGTGAGCGGAAAAGGGACAGGGGATTTGGCTACACCTTC.

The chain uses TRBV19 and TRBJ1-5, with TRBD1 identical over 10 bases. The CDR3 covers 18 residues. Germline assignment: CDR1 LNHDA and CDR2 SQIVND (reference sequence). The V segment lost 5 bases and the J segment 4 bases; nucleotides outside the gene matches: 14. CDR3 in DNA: TGTGCCAGTAGTGACACGACCGGGACAGGGGCCCGAAATCAGCCCCAGCATTTT. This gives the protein CASSDTTGTGARNQPQHF.

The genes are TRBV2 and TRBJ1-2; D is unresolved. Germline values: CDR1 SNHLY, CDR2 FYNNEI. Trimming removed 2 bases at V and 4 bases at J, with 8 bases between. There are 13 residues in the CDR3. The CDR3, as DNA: TGTGCCAGCAGTGAAATGGAGGTCTATGGCTACACCTTC. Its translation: CASSEMEVYGYTF.

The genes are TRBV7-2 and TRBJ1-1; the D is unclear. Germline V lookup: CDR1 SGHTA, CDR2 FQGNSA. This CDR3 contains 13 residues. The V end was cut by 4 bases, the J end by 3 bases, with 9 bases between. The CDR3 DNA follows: TGTGCCAGCAGCTCCAGGATGTACACTGAAGCTTTCTTT. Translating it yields CASSSRMYTEAFF.

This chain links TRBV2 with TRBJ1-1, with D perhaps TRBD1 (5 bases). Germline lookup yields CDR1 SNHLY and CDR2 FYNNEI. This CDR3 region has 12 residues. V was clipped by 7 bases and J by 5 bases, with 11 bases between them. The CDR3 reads CASIGRGTEAFF. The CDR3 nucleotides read TGTGCCAGCATCGGGCGGGGGACTGAAGCTTTCTTT. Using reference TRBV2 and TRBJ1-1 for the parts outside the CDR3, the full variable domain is EPEVTQTPSHQVTQMGQEVILRCVPISNHLYFYWYRQILGQKVEFLVSFYNNEISEKSEIFDDQFSVERPDGSNFTLKIRSTKLEDSAMYFCASIGRGTEAFFGQGTRLTVV.

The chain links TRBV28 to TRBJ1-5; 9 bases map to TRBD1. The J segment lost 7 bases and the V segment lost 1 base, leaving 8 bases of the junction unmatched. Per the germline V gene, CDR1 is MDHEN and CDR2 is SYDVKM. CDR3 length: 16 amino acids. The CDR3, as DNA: TGTGCCAGCAGTTTATCCCCGGGACAGGGAGGACAGCCCCAGCATTTT. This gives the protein CASSLSPGQGGQPQHF.

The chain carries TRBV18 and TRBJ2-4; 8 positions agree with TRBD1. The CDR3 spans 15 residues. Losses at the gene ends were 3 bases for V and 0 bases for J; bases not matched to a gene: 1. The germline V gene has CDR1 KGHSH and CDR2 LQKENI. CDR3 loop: CASSPGQVAKNIQYF. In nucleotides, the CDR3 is TGTGCCAGCTCACCGGGACAGGTAGCCAAAAACATTCAGTACTTC.

In nucleotides, the CDR3 is TGCAGCGTTGAGGCAGGGCGACAGGCGATAACGTATAGCAATCAGCCCCAGCATTTT. This sequence encodes CSVEAGRQAITYSNQPQHF. The V call is TRBV29-1, the J call TRBJ1-5; a possible D gene is TRBD1 (6 bases). CDR1 and CDR2 from the germline V gene are SQVTM and ANQGSEA. The CDR3 spans 19 residues. The V and J ends lost 3 bases and 0 bases respectively, with 24 bases between them.

This CDR3 is CASSSILAGQETQYF. In nucleotides, the CDR3 is TGTGCCAGCAGTTCTATCCTAGCGGGGCAAGAGACCCAGTACTTC. This chain links TRBV6-2 or TRBV6-3 with TRBJ2-5; 9 positions agree with TRBD2. J gave up 2 bases and V 4 bases, and 5 bases lay outside the gene matches. Germline V CDR1 and CDR2: MNHEY, SVGEGT. The CDR3 is 15 amino acids.

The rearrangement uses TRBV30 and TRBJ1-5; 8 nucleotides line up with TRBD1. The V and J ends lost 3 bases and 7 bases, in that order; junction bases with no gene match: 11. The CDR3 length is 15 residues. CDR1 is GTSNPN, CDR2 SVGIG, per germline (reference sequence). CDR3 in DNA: TGTGCCTGGAGAGGACAGGGAATATCAGGCCAGCCCCAGCATTTT. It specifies CAWRGQGISGQPQHF. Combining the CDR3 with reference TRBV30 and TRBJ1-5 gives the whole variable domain SQTIHQWPATLVQPVGSPLSLECTVEGTSNPNLYWYRQAAGRGLQLLFYSVGIGQISSEVPQNLSASRPQDRQFILSSKKLLLSDSGFYLCAWRGQGISGQPQHFGDGTRLSIL.

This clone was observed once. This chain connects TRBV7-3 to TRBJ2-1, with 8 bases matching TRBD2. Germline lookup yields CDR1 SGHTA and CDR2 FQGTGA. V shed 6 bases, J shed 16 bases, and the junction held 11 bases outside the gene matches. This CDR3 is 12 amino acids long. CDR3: CASSSRSGVPFF. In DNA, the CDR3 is TGTGCCAGCAGTTCTCGTAGCGGGGTGCCATTCTTC. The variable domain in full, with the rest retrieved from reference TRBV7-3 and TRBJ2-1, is GAGVSQTPSNKVTEKGKYVELRCDPISGHTALYWYRQSLGQGPEFLIYFQGTGAADDSGLPNDRFFAVRPEGSVSTLKIQRTERGDSAVYLCASSSRSGVPFFGPGTRLTVL.

The CDR3 nucleotides are TGTGCCAGCAGTACCTCGACAGGGACGGACACTGAAGCTTTCTTT. It is translated as CASSTSTGTDTEAFF. The rearrangement uses TRBV6-5 and TRBJ1-1, with 7 nucleotides matching TRBD1. The germline gives CDR1 MNHEY, CDR2 SVGAGI. The junction had 9 bases not matched to a gene; V was cut back by 5 bases and J by 3 bases. The CDR3 extends over 15 amino acids.

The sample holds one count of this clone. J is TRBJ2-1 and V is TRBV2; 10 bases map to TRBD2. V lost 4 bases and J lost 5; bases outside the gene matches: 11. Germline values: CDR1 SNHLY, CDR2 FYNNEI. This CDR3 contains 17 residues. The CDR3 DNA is TGTGCCAGCAGTGGCCGCCTTAGCGGGAGGCCAAACAATGAGCAGTTCTTC. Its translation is CASSGRLSGRPNNEQFF.

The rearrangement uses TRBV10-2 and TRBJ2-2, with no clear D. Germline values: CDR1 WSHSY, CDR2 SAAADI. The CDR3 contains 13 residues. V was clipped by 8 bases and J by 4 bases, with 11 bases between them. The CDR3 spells CASEQPGTGELFF. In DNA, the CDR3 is TGCGCCAGCGAGCAGCCGGGCACCGGGGAGCTGTTTTTT.

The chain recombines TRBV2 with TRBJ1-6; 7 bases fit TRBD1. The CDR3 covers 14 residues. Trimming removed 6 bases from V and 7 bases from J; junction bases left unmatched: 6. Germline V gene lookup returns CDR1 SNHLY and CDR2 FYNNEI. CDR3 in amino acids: CASRAGTANSPLHF. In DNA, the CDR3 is TGTGCCAGCAGAGCCGGGACAGCAAATTCACCCCTCCACTTT.

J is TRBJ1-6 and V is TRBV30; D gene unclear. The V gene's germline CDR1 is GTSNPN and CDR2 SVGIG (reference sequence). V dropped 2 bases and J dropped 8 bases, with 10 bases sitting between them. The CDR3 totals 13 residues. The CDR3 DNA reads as TGTGCCTGGAGTACAGCTGGTCATTCACCCCTCCACTTT. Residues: CAWSTAGHSPLHF.

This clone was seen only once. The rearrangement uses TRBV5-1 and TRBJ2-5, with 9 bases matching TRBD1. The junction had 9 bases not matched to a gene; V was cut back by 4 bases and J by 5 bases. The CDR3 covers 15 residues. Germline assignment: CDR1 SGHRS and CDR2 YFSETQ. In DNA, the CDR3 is TGCGCCAGCAGCGGGATCCTACAGGGGGCGGAGACCCAGTACTTC. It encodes CASSGILQGAETQYF.

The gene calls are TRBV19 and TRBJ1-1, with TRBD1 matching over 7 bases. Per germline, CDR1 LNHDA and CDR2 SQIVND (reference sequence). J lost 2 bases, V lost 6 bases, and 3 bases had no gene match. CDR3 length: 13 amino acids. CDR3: CASRRQGNTEAFF. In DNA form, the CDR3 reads TGTGCCAGTAGAAGACAGGGAAACACTGAAGCTTTCTTT.

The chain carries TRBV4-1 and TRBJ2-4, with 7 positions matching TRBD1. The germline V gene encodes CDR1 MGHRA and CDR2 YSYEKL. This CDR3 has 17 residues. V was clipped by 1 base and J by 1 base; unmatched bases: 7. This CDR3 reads CASSQGGQARAKNIQYF. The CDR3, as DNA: TGCGCCAGCAGCCAAGGAGGACAGGCTCGGGCCAAAAACATTCAGTACTTC.

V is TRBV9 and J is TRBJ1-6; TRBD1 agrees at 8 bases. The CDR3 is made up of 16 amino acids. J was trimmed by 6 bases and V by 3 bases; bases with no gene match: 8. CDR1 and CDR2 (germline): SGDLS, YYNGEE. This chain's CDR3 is CASSAAGTGANSPLHF. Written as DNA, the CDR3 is TGTGCCAGCAGCGCCGCCGGGACAGGTGCTAATTCACCCCTCCACTTT.

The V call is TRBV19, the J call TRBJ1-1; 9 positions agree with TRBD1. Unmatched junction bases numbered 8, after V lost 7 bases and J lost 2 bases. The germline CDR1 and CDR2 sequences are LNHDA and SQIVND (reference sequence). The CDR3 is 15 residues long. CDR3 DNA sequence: TGTGCCAGTACAACCGACAGGGGGGTTAACACTGAAGCTTTCTTT. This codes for CASTTDRGVNTEAFF.

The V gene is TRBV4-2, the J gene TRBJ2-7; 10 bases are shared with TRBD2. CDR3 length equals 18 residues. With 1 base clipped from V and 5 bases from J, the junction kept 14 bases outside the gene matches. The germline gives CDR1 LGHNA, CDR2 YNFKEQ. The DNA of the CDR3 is TGTGCCAGCAGCCAAGGGGAGGGACTAGCGCCCCTGTGGAACGAGCAGTACTTC. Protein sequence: CASSQGEGLAPLWNEQYF.

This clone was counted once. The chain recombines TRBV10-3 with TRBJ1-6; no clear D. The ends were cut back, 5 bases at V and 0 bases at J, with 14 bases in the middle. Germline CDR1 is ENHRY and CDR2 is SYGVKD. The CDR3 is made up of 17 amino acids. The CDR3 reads CAISLDPAGSYNSPLHF. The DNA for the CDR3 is TGTGCCATCAGTTTAGACCCGGCGGGCTCCTATAATTCACCCCTCCACTTT.

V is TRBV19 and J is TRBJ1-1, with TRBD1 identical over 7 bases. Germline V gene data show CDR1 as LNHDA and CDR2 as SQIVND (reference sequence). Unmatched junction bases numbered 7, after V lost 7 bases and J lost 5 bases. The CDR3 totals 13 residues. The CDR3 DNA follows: TGTGCCAGTACAAGGGGGCGGAGGACTGAAGCTTTCTTT. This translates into CASTRGRRTEAFF.

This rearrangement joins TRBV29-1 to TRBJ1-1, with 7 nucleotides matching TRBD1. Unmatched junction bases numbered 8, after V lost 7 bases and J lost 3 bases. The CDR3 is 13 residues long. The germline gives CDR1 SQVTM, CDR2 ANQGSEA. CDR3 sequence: CSGLGQIYTEAFF. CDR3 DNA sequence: TGCAGCGGGCTGGGACAGATTTACACTGAAGCTTTCTTT.

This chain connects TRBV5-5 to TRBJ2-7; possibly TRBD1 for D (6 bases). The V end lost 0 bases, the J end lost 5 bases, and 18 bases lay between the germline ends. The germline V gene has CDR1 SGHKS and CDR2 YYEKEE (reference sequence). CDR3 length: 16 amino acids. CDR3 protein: CASSLGRGSSLDEQYF. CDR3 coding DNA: TGTGCCAGCAGCTTGGGAAGGGGGTCCTCCCTGGACGAGCAGTACTTC.

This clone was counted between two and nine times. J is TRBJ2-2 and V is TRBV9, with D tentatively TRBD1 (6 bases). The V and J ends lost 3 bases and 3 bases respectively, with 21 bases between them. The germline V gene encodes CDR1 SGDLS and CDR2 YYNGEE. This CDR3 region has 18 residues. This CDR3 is CASSGRTVTLVDTGELFF. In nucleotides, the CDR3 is TGTGCCAGCAGCGGGAGGACAGTTACTCTCGTGGACACCGGGGAGCTGTTTTTT.

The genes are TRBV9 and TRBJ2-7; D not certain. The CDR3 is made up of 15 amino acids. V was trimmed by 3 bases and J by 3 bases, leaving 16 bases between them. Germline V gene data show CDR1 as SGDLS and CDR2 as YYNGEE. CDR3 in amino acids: CASSAGDTPNYEQYF. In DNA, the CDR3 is TGTGCCAGCAGCGCCGGAGATACGCCTAACTACGAGCAGTACTTC. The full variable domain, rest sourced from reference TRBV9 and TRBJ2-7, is DSGVTQTPKHLITATGQRVTLRCSPRSGDLSVYWYQQSLDQGLQFLIQYYNGEERAKGNILERFSAQQFPDLHSELNLSSLELGDSALYFCASSAGDTPNYEQYFGPGTRLTVT.

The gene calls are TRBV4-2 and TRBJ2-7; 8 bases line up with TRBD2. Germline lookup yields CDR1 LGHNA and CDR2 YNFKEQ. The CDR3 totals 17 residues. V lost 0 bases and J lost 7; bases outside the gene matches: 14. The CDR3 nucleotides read TGTGCCAGCAGCCAAGATTCAGCGGGAGTGGGTGTTGGGGAGCAGTACTTC. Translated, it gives CASSQDSAGVGVGEQYF.